These T cell receptor beta chains were read from a single sample in a study of T cells in Graves' hyperthyroidism and ophthalmopathy. TCRdb redid the calling of the multiplex PCR reads with MiXCR, one entry per CDR3 protein. This sample has just under 750,000 distinct CDR3 sequences; 35% occur once, and the top ten carry roughly 31%. Input material: blood. All receptors derive from a woman aged 40 to 50 with Graves' hyperthyroidism. The CDR3 runs from the conserved cysteine through the conserved F or W. The D gene is left open where the match is weak. Size tells how often a clone was seen (once, few, many) or the class of an expanded clone, and some rows leave it out.

NA,NA,TRBV4-1,TRBJ2-7,CASSHATRNFRYEQYF,TGCGCCAGCAGCCACGCGACTAGGAATTTTAGGTACGAGCAGTACTTC
NA,NA,TRBV7-9,TRBJ1-5,CASGDGQLNQPQHF,TGTGCCAGCGGCGATGGACAGTTGAATCAGCCCCAGCATTTT
TRBD1,few,TRBV12-3/TRBV12-4,TRBJ2-7,CASSRTQGYEQYF,TGTGCCAGCAGTCGGACACAGGGGTACGAGCAGTACTTC
NA,many,TRBV19,TRBJ1-4,CASSIDTEKLFF,TGTGCCAGTAGTATCGACACAGAAAAACTGTTTTTT
NA,few,TRBV19,TRBJ1-4,CASSPIGGLGGEKLFF,TGTGCCAGTAGTCCGATCGGCGGGCTAGGAGGTGAAAAACTGTTTTTT
NA,many,TRBV19,TRBJ1-1,CASSIGGRATEAFF,TGTGCCAGTAGTATAGGTGGGAGGGCCACTGAAGCTTTCTTT
TRBD2,NA,TRBV5-6,TRBJ2-5,CASSSVPGLTTQETQYF,TGTGCCAGCAGCTCCGTACCGGGACTAACCACCCAAGAGACCCAGTACTTC
NA,few,TRBV11-2,TRBJ1-1,CASTEGTQSEAFF,TGTGCCAGCACCGAGGGAACACAAAGTGAAGCTTTCTTT
TRBD1,few,TRBV27,TRBJ1-3,CASSPGGHTIYF,TGTGCCAGCAGTCCAGGGGGACACACCATATATTTT
NA,many,TRBV19,TRBJ2-5,CASKIAEGQETQYF,TGTGCCAGTAAGATTGCAGAGGGCCAAGAGACCCAGTACTTC
TRBD1,NA,TRBV7-2,TRBJ2-7,CASSRGQGEYEQYF,TGTGCCAGCAGCCGCGGACAGGGGGAATACGAGCAGTACTTC
NA,few,TRBV7-9,TRBJ1-2,CASSLGSDSYYGYTF,TGTGCCAGCAGCTTAGGGTCAGACAGTTACTATGGCTACACCTTC
NA,NA,TRBV6-5,TRBJ1-4,CASSYSGTGRAEKLFF,TGTGCCAGCAGTTACTCTGGTACAGGCCGAGCTGAAAAACTGTTTTTT
NA,NA,TRBV6-1,TRBJ1-2,CASSPQYRGHYGYTF,TGTGCCAGCAGTCCTCAGTATAGGGGCCACTATGGCTACACCTTC
TRBD2,few,TRBV29-1,TRBJ2-7,CSVVGLAGVGHLYEQYF,TGCAGCGTTGTTGGACTAGCGGGAGTGGGGCACCTCTACGAGCAGTACTTC
NA,many,TRBV12-3/TRBV12-4,TRBJ1-1,CASSPLQLNTEAFF,TGTGCCAGCAGTCCCCTTCAGTTGAACACTGAAGCTTTCTTT
TRBD1,NA,TRBV10-3,TRBJ2-7,CAISEPGQVGEQYF,TGTGCCATCAGTGAGCCCGGACAGGTCGGTGAGCAGTACTTC
TRBD2,few,TRBV5-1,TRBJ2-7,CASSEGRGLAGSYEQYF,TGCGCCAGCAGCGAAGGTAGGGGACTAGCGGGTTCCTACGAGCAGTACTTC
NA,few,TRBV10-3,TRBJ2-3,CAITGGGPGDTQYF,TGTGCCATCACAGGGGGGGGGCCAGGAGATACGCAGTATTTT
NA,NA,TRBV19,TRBJ2-6,CASGGLWTSGANVLTF,TGTGCCAGTGGGGGGCTGTGGACGTCTGGGGCCAACGTCCTGACTTTC
NA,few,TRBV28,TRBJ1-1,CASSNGGGSPEAFF,TGTGCCAGCAGTAACGGCGGGGGGAGCCCTGAAGCTTTCTTT
NA,few,TRBV7-2,TRBJ1-1,CASSLSGLTEAFF,TGTGCCAGCAGCTTGTCGGGGCTCACTGAAGCTTTCTTT
NA,NA,TRBV2,TRBJ2-7,CASSLRKTYEQYF,TGTGCCAGCAGTTTACGCAAGACCTACGAGCAGTACTTC
TRBD1,many,TRBV25-1,TRBJ1-6,CASADRVVNSPLHF,TGTGCCAGTGCCGACAGGGTTGTTAATTCACCCCTCCACTTT
TRBD1,few,TRBV5-1,TRBJ2-6,CASSPMTGGTGANVLTF,TGCGCCAGCAGCCCTATGACAGGGGGCACGGGGGCCAACGTCCTGACTTTC
NA,NA,TRBV7-2,TRBJ1-6,CASSGGQSPLHF,TGTGCCAGCAGCGGGGGGCAGTCACCCCTCCACTTT
NA,few,TRBV12-3/TRBV12-4,TRBJ1-4,CASRSGSYNEKLFF,TGTGCCAGCAGGTCAGGGTCGTATAATGAAAAACTGTTTTTT
NA,many,TRBV20-1,TRBJ2-7,CSARVRDYEQYF,TGCAGTGCTAGAGTGCGGGACTACGAGCAGTACTTC
NA,many,TRBV24-1,TRBJ1-5,CATSDPVFGSWDQPQHF,TGTGCCACCAGTGACCCCGTTTTTGGTTCATGGGATCAGCCCCAGCATTTT
NA,NA,TRBV28,TRBJ1-3,CASSFLTGGNTIYF,TGTGCCAGCAGTTTTCTGACGGGAGGAAACACCATATATTTT
NA,NA,TRBV7-8,TRBJ1-3,CASSLVGQGTGNTIYF,TGTGCCAGCAGCTTAGTCGGGCAGGGGACTGGAAACACCATATATTTT
TRBD1,NA,TRBV20-1,TRBJ1-2,CSASYRDRGDYYGYTF,TGCAGTGCTTCCTACCGGGACAGGGGGGATTACTATGGCTACACCTTC
TRBD1,NA,TRBV4-1,TRBJ1-5,CASSQEQGQSGQPQHF,TGCGCCAGCAGCCAGGAGCAGGGACAGAGCGGACAGCCCCAGCATTTT
TRBD2,many,TRBV29-1,TRBJ2-7,CSAVGGGTYEQYF,TGCAGCGCAGTTGGCGGGGGAACCTACGAGCAGTACTTC
NA,NA,TRBV25-1,TRBJ1-6,CASLNSPLHF,TGTGCCAGCCTCAATTCACCCCTCCACTTT
NA,many,TRBV7-2,TRBJ1-2,CASTLAPGIGYGYTF,TGTGCCAGCACCTTAGCCCCAGGGATAGGCTATGGCTACACCTTC
NA,NA,TRBV4-1,TRBJ1-3,CASSQVLRQTGNTIYF,TGCGCCAGCAGCCAAGTTCTGAGGCAGACTGGAAACACCATATATTTT
NA,few,TRBV28,TRBJ2-7,CASSPTGFQARDPYF,TGTGCCAGCAGTCCAACAGGGTTCCAAGCCCGAGACCCGTACTTC
NA,NA,TRBV2,TRBJ2-7,CASSRASGYEQYF,TGTGCCAGCAGTCGGGCGTCGGGGTACGAGCAGTACTTC
NA,NA,TRBV9,TRBJ1-1,CASSSGVGLNTEAFF,TGTGCCAGCAGCTCGGGGGTAGGGCTCAACACTGAAGCTTTCTTT
TRBD1,NA,TRBV3-1,TRBJ1-1,CASSHAGQGKMAEAFF,TGTGCCAGCAGCCATGCGGGACAGGGTAAAATGGCTGAAGCTTTCTTT
NA,NA,TRBV7-9,TRBJ2-3,CASSWLGVERTDTQYF,TGTGCCAGCAGTTGGCTGGGGGTAGAACGCACAGATACGCAGTATTTT
TRBD2,NA,TRBV10-3,TRBJ2-7,CASSGRPGAGALVQYF,TGTGCCAGCAGTGGACGACCGGGAGCGGGAGCTTTGGTGCAGTACTTC
NA,many,TRBV20-1,TRBJ2-5,CSAGTHQETQYF,TGCAGTGCTGGAACTCACCAAGAGACCCAGTACTTC
NA,few,TRBV18,TRBJ2-7,CASSQERFEQYF,TGTGCCAGCAGCCAAGAGCGCTTCGAGCAGTACTTC
NA,few,TRBV10-1,TRBJ2-3,CASSEWGDTQYF,TGCGCCAGCAGTGAATGGGGGGATACGCAGTATTTT
TRBD2,NA,TRBV20-1,TRBJ2-5,CSAIGREGTDTQYF,TGCAGTGCCATTGGGCGGGAGGGCACAGATACGCAGTACTTC
NA,NA,TRBV7-9,TRBJ2-7,CASSHGPGYEQYF,TGTGCCAGCAGCCACGGACCGGGGTACGAGCAGTACTTC
TRBD1,once,TRBV7-2,TRBJ1-1,CASSQPGTGGNTEAFF,TGCGCCAGCAGCCAGCCCGGGACAGGGGGCAACACTGAAGCTTTCTTT
TRBD1,NA,TRBV28,TRBJ2-2,CASTRDSVAGELFF,TGTGCCAGCACGAGGGACAGCGTGGCCGGGGAGCTGTTTTTT
NA,NA,TRBV5-5,TRBJ2-2,CASNGDHGELFF,TGTGCCAGCAACGGGGATCACGGGGAGCTGTTTTTT
NA,NA,TRBV18,TRBJ2-5,CASSRDQQETQYF,TGTGCCAGCTCCCGGGACCAGCAAGAGACCCAGTACTTC
NA,many,TRBV20-1,TRBJ2-7,CSARDWREPEQYF,TGCAGTGCTAGAGATTGGCGGGAACCCGAGCAGTACTTC